Listed below are T cell receptor beta chains from one sample, sequenced in a study of CD8 T cells in Susac syndrome. TCRdb itself ran the immunoSEQ multiplex PCR reads through MiXCR, one entry per CDR3 protein. The repertoire includes 150,000 to 160,000 distinct CDR3 sequences, approximately 95% of them detected once, and 0.16% sits in the top ten. The sample was CD4+ T cells from PBMCs. These receptors were collected from a human donor with Susac syndrome. CDR3s include the opening cysteine and the closing phenylalanine or tryptophan. A D gene is named only where the DNA matches it firmly. Clone size appears in some rows only: once, few, many, or a class for an expanded clone.

CDR3nt	CDR3aa	v_gene	j_gene	d_gene	abundance
TGCAGCGTTGAAGGGGAGGGCGGTGGCACAGATACGCAGTATTTT	CSVEGEGGGTDTQYF	TRBV29-1	TRBJ2-3	TRBD2	.
TGTGCCAGCAGCCAACAACAGCGGGGGGCTAAGTTCTTC	CASSQQQRGAKFF	TRBV3-1	TRBJ2-1	TRBD2	once
TGTGCCAGCAGCTTCCGGGACAGGGCGTTCTCTGGGGCCAACGTCCTGACTTTC	CASSFRDRAFSGANVLTF	TRBV7-2	TRBJ2-6	TRBD1	.
TGTGCCAGCAGCGTAGCCCCAGCTAGCGGACTACAACAAGAGACCCAGTACTTC	CASSVAPASGLQQETQYF	TRBV9	TRBJ2-5	TRBD2	.
TGCGCCAGCAGCCAAGATCGTCTAAAACTGTTTTTT	CASSQDRLKLFF	TRBV4-3	TRBJ1-4	.	.
TGTGCCAGCAGCTTTCGACAGGGGGCTTACGAGCAGTACTTC	CASSFRQGAYEQYF	TRBV7-2	TRBJ2-7	TRBD1	.
TGCAGTGCCCCCCCCGGGGCACGGGAAGATACGCAGTATTTT	CSAPPGAREDTQYF	TRBV20-1	TRBJ2-3	.	.
TGTGCCAGCAGCCAAGGAAGGGGCTGGGGCACAGATACGCAGTATTTT	CASSQGRGWGTDTQYF	TRBV3-1	TRBJ2-3	.	.
TGTGCCAGTAGTACGGGTCCGGATACGCAGTATTTT	CASSTGPDTQYF	TRBV19	TRBJ2-3	.	.
TGTGCCAGCAAGACTAGTAGGGAGCAGTTCTTC	CASKTSREQFF	TRBV2	TRBJ2-1	.	.
TGTGCCAGCAGTTTCGGGGGATCCGGGGAGCTGTTTTTT	CASSFGGSGELFF	TRBV12-3/TRBV12-4	TRBJ2-2	.	.
TGTGCCAGCAGCCAAGGGCTGCTAGCGGGGGGGACGGTTCGGCACAATGAGCAGTTCTTC	CASSQGLLAGGTVRHNEQFF	TRBV3-1	TRBJ2-1	TRBD2	.
TGCAGCGTTAGACAGGGGGTCTACGAGCAGTACTTC	CSVRQGVYEQYF	TRBV29-1	TRBJ2-7	TRBD1	few
TGTGCCAGCAGCCCCTACGGGGAAAACATTCAGTACTTC	CASSPYGENIQYF	TRBV6-7	TRBJ2-4	.	.
TGTGCCAGTAGTATTGACGAAGGGGGAATGGGCAATCAGCCCCAGCATTTT	CASSIDEGGMGNQPQHF	TRBV19	TRBJ1-5	.	.
TGTGCCAGCAGCTTAGCTCTAGCCGACCAGCAGTACTTC	CASSLALADQQYF	TRBV7-7	TRBJ2-7	.	.
TGTGCCAGCAGTATGGGCAGGGTCAAAAACATTCAGTACTTC	CASSMGRVKNIQYF	TRBV28	TRBJ2-4	.	once
TGCAGTGCTCGGCCCCACGGGGAGACCCAGTACTTC	CSARPHGETQYF	TRBV20-1	TRBJ2-5	.	once
TGCAGTGCTCTTGGGGGGGGAAGGGCCCAGTACTTC	CSALGGGRAQYF	TRBV20-1	TRBJ2-5	TRBD2	.
TGTGCCAGCAGTCCCCGACAGGGGGTCCCCTACGAGCAGTACTTC	CASSPRQGVPYEQYF	TRBV12-3/TRBV12-4	TRBJ2-7	TRBD1	.
TGTGCCAGCAGTCAGGGAGGCCGAGGGGGGTATGGCTACACCTTC	CASSQGGRGGYGYTF	TRBV12-3/TRBV12-4	TRBJ1-2	.	.
TGTGCCAGCAGCTTGCCCGAGGATAATTCACCCCTCCACTTT	CASSLPEDNSPLHF	TRBV5-4	TRBJ1-6	.	.
TGTGCCAGCAGTTACAGGGGATGGACCTACGAGCAGTACTTC	CASSYRGWTYEQYF	TRBV6-5	TRBJ2-7	.	few
TGTGCCAGCAGCCTGGGCAGGGCAACCTACAATGAGCAGTTCTTC	CASSLGRATYNEQFF	TRBV5-4	TRBJ2-1	.	.
TGTGCCGTCTCCGGGGAGGGAAGCACAGATACGCAGTATTTT	CAVSGEGSTDTQYF	TRBV6-5	TRBJ2-3	TRBD2	.
TGTGCCAGTATCTCGAGGGAAGGTCAGCCCCAGCATTTT	CASISREGQPQHF	TRBV19	TRBJ1-5	.	.
TGTGCCAGCAGCTTAGGGCAGCCTTACAATGAGCAGTTCTTC	CASSLGQPYNEQFF	TRBV7-2	TRBJ2-1	.	.
TGTGCCAGCAGCCTCGACAGGGGGCTAGAGACCCAGTACTTC	CASSLDRGLETQYF	TRBV7-9	TRBJ2-5	TRBD1	.
TGTGCCAGCAGGGGTGGGACCCAAGAGACCCAGTACTTC	CASRGGTQETQYF	TRBV25-1	TRBJ2-5	.	.
TGTGCCAGCAGCTTAAGAAACAATCAGCCCCAGCATTTT	CASSLRNNQPQHF	TRBV13	TRBJ1-5	.	.
TGCAGCGTGCGGACAGGGGACCTCTATGGGGCCAACGTCCTGACTTTC	CSVRTGDLYGANVLTF	TRBV29-1	TRBJ2-6	TRBD1	.
TGCAGTGCTAGAGCCCGCGCGACAGGTGGGCAGTACTTC	CSARARATGGQYF	TRBV20-1	TRBJ2-7	.	.
TGCAGCGTCCTCCCGGACAGGGGAACCGGGGAGCTGTTTTTT	CSVLPDRGTGELFF	TRBV29-1	TRBJ2-2	TRBD1	.
TGTGCCAGCAGCCTCAGTCCAGGGAACAACGAGCAGTACTTC	CASSLSPGNNEQYF	TRBV11-2	TRBJ2-7	.	once
TGTGCCAGCTCACCGGAGTGGACAGCTCTCAATCAGCCCCAGCATTTT	CASSPEWTALNQPQHF	TRBV18	TRBJ1-5	.	.
TGTGCCAGCAGCCATCGGGGGACCTCCTACGAGCAGTACTTC	CASSHRGTSYEQYF	TRBV3-1	TRBJ2-7	.	.
TGTGCCAGCATCTCAGACGGGACAGCCTACGAGCAGTACTTC	CASISDGTAYEQYF	TRBV6-2/TRBV6-3	TRBJ2-7	TRBD1	.
TGTGCCAGCAGTGAGGCGCAGGGACCTAACTATGGCTACACCTTC	CASSEAQGPNYGYTF	TRBV6-4	TRBJ1-2	.	.
TGTGCCAGCAACCGGGCGGGTGGGGCCAACGTCCTGACTTTC	CASNRAGGANVLTF	TRBV11-2	TRBJ2-6	.	.
TGTGCCAGCAGTCTACAGGGACACAATCAGCCCCAGCATTTT	CASSLQGHNQPQHF	TRBV12-3/TRBV12-4	TRBJ1-5	.	.
TGCGCCAGCAGCCAAGATTTCCCAGGGGGGAACAATGAGCAGTTCTTC	CASSQDFPGGNNEQFF	TRBV4-1	TRBJ2-1	.	.
TGTGCCAGCAGTCCCGGGCCCCGGGATACGCAGTATTTT	CASSPGPRDTQYF	TRBV27	TRBJ2-3	.	.
TGTGCCAGCACCGCTCTAGCGGTCTACGAGCAGTACTTC	CASTALAVYEQYF	TRBV7-9	TRBJ2-7	TRBD2	.
TGTGCCAGCAGGGTTGGCGGGGGCTGGCTGGCCGGGGAGCTGTTTTTT	CASRVGGGWLAGELFF	TRBV2	TRBJ2-2	.	.
TGCAGTGCTCTCCGACAGGGGGAGACCCAGTACTTC	CSALRQGETQYF	TRBV20-1	TRBJ2-5	TRBD1	.
TGTGCCAGCAGTAGCCCGGGACACTACTATGGCTACACCTTC	CASSSPGHYYGYTF	TRBV7-2	TRBJ1-2	.	.
TGCAGCGTTCACGGGTTCGGGTACAATGAGCAGTTCTTC	CSVHGFGYNEQFF	TRBV29-1	TRBJ2-1	.	.
TGTGCCAGCTCACCAGACAGGGAGTCGTATGGCTACACCTTC	CASSPDRESYGYTF	TRBV18	TRBJ1-2	TRBD1	.
TGTGCCAGCAGCCAAGAGGCGGGGGGTAGGGATCAGCCCCAGCATTTT	CASSQEAGGRDQPQHF	TRBV4-2	TRBJ1-5	.	once
TGTGCCAGCAGCCATTCGGGTTGGCGCAATCAGCCCCAGCATTTT	CASSHSGWRNQPQHF	TRBV3-1	TRBJ1-5	.	.
TGCGCCAGCTGCGACAGGGGGCAGGCAGATACGCAGTATTTT	CASCDRGQADTQYF	TRBV4-1	TRBJ2-3	TRBD1	.
TGTGCCAGCAGCTTACGCCGAGGCACTGAAGCTTTCTTT	CASSLRRGTEAFF	TRBV13	TRBJ1-1	.	.